This is a list of T cell receptor beta chains from one sample in a study of T cells in Graves' hyperthyroidism and ophthalmopathy. Each CDR3 protein is one row after TCRdb ran MiXCR on the multiplex PCR reads. The repertoire holds under 400,000 distinct CDR3 sequences, with about 15% as singletons. The sample was blood. The source is a woman in her fifties or sixties with Graves' hyperthyroidism. Each CDR3 is given with its conserved first and last residue. The D gene is left open where the match is weak. Clone size is shown for a subset of rows, as once, few, many or a class of expanded clone.

v_gene,abundance,j_gene,d_gene,CDR3aa,CDR3nt
TRBV2,many,TRBJ2-2,TRBD1,CASITGTGRNTGELFF,TGTGCCAGCATCACCGGGACAGGGAGGAACACCGGGGAGCTGTTTTTT
TRBV19,few,TRBJ2-7,TRBD2,CASSIGSASGRPYEQYF,TGTGCCAGTAGTATAGGCTCTGCTAGCGGGAGGCCCTACGAGCAGTACTTC
TRBV10-2,many,TRBJ2-7,TRBD2,CASSEGTSGNYEQYF,TGCGCCAGCAGTGAGGGGACTAGCGGGAACTACGAGCAGTACTTC
TRBV7-9,many,TRBJ2-1,TRBD2,CARQAGRDNEQFF,TGTGCCAGACAAGCGGGGAGGGACAATGAGCAGTTCTTC
TRBV20-1,few,TRBJ2-7,TRBD2,CSARGGTSRDEQYF,TGCAGTGCTAGGGGGGGGACTAGCAGGGACGAGCAGTACTTC
TRBV20-1,-,TRBJ2-2,TRBD1,CSARAPGRGPSGELFF,TGCAGTGCTAGAGCCCCGGGCAGGGGGCCGTCCGGGGAGCTGTTTTTT
TRBV24-1,many,TRBJ2-2,TRBD1,CATSVLGQGGRELFF,TGTGCCACCAGTGTCCTGGGACAGGGGGGCCGGGAGCTGTTTTTT
TRBV19,few,TRBJ1-3,TRBD1,CASRPLGQGVGTIYF,TGTGCCAGCCGACCTTTGGGACAGGGGGTAGGGACCATATATTTT
TRBV20-1,many,TRBJ1-4,-,CSQRGTATNEKLFF,TGCAGCCAGCGGGGGACGGCAACTAATGAAAAACTGTTTTTT
TRBV12-3/TRBV12-4,many,TRBJ1-5,-,CASRLNNPHQPQHF,TGTGCCAGCAGGCTCAATAACCCCCATCAGCCCCAGCATTTT
TRBV5-1,-,TRBJ2-7,-,CASSAGGFYEQYF,TGCGCCAGCAGCGCAGGGGGGTTCTACGAGCAGTACTTC
TRBV7-8,-,TRBJ2-2,-,CASSFGARANTGELFF,TGTGCCAGCAGCTTCGGCGCTAGGGCGAACACCGGGGAGCTGTTTTTT
TRBV20-1,-,TRBJ2-7,-,CSARGLKSSYEQYF,TGCAGTGCTAGGGGCCTTAAGAGCTCCTACGAGCAGTACTTC
TRBV24-1,-,TRBJ2-3,-,CATSPGGADTQYF,TGTGCCACCAGTCCCGGGGGTGCAGATACGCAGTATTTT
TRBV5-8,many,TRBJ2-6,TRBD1,CASSLPGQSSGANVLTF,TGTGCCAGCAGCCTCCCGGGACAGAGCTCTGGGGCCAACGTCCTGACTTTC
TRBV7-9,-,TRBJ2-1,TRBD2,CASSLALTSGGASSYNEQFF,TGTGCCAGCAGCTTAGCCCTAACTAGCGGGGGCGCAAGCTCCTACAATGAGCAGTTCTTC
TRBV27,-,TRBJ1-2,-,CASGRSYYGYTF,TGTGCCAGCGGCCGGAGCTACTATGGCTACACCTTC
TRBV11-3,-,TRBJ2-7,-,CASSLGGQYSGEQYF,TGTGCCAGCAGTTTAGGTGGGCAGTACTCCGGTGAGCAGTACTTC
TRBV20-1,many,TRBJ2-5,TRBD2,CSARAAGKETQYF,TGCAGTGCTAGAGCAGCGGGGAAAGAGACCCAGTACTTC
TRBV19,many,TRBJ2-1,-,CASSIDPPRDYNEQFF,TGTGCCAGTAGTATAGATCCCCCTCGGGACTACAATGAGCAGTTCTTC
TRBV27,-,TRBJ2-3,-,CASNRRGITDTQYF,TGTGCCAGCAACCGGAGAGGGATTACAGATACGCAGTATTTT
TRBV12-3/TRBV12-4,once,TRBJ1-5,-,CASTTEGSNQPQHF,TGTGCCAGCACCACAGAGGGTAGCAATCAGCCCCAGCATTTT
TRBV6-1,-,TRBJ1-3,-,CASSSHGNTIYF,TGTGCCAGCAGTTCACATGGAAACACCATATATTTT
TRBV27,many,TRBJ2-1,TRBD2,CASSGTSGNNEQFF,TGTGCCAGCAGCGGGACTAGCGGAAACAATGAGCAGTTCTTC
TRBV7-8,many,TRBJ2-1,-,CASSLARVGRPRRFSEQFF,TGTGCCAGCAGCTTAGCGCGCGTGGGTAGGCCCCGTCGGTTTTCGGAGCAGTTCTTC
TRBV9,few,TRBJ2-7,-,CASSVGGVRDEQYF,TGTGCCAGCAGCGTAGGAGGGGTACGGGACGAGCAGTACTTC
TRBV28,many,TRBJ2-1,TRBD2,CASSSTAGEMDEQFF,TGTGCCAGCAGTTCCACAGCGGGAGAGATGGATGAGCAGTTCTTC
TRBV30,many,TRBJ1-1,-,CAWSLGTGLLEAFF,TGTGCCTGGAGTTTGGGAACAGGGCTTTTAGAAGCTTTCTTT
TRBV18,-,TRBJ2-7,TRBD1,CASSAGTGPYEQYF,TGTGCCAGCTCAGCCGGGACAGGCCCCTACGAGCAGTACTTC
TRBV7-9,many,TRBJ1-2,-,CASSLTTNYGYTF,TGTGCCAGCAGCTTAACTACGAACTATGGCTACACCTTC
TRBV24-1,many,TRBJ1-5,-,CATSLREASNRELCKPQHF,TGTGCCACCAGTCTAAGGGAAGCCTCCAACAGGGAGCTTTGTAAGCCCCAGCATTTT
TRBV20-1,many,TRBJ2-1,-,CSARDSGDYNEQFF,TGCAGTGCTAGAGATAGCGGAGATTACAATGAGCAGTTCTTC
TRBV10-3,few,TRBJ2-3,TRBD2,CAIAGLAGGKGGSTDTQYF,TGTGCCATCGCGGGACTAGCGGGAGGAAAAGGCGGAAGCACAGATACGCAGTATTTT
TRBV19,few,TRBJ2-4,TRBD1,CASSNRGLSKNIQYF,TGTGCCAGTAGTAACAGGGGCCTATCCAAAAACATTCAGTACTTC
TRBV20-1,many,TRBJ1-1,-,CSASRQQNTEAFF,TGCAGTGCTAGTCGGCAGCAGAACACTGAAGCTTTCTTT
TRBV19,few,TRBJ2-5,-,CASSGQREETQYF,TGTGCCAGTAGTGGGCAGAGAGAAGAGACCCAGTACTTC
TRBV6-2/TRBV6-3,-,TRBJ2-7,TRBD1,CASSPMVAGQGAYEQYF,TGTGCCAGCAGTCCCATGGTTGCGGGACAGGGGGCCTACGAGCAGTACTTC
TRBV27,few,TRBJ1-1,-,CASSESGTGNTEAFF,TGTGCCAGCAGTGAGTCCGGGACGGGAAACACTGAAGCTTTCTTT
TRBV20-1,many,TRBJ2-3,-,CSASGNTDTQYF,TGCAGTGCTAGTGGCAACACAGATACGCAGTATTTT
TRBV7-9,-,TRBJ1-5,-,CASSLVRGNQPQHF,TGTGCCAGCAGCTTAGTCAGGGGCAATCAGCCCCAGCATTTT
TRBV5-5,few,TRBJ1-1,-,CASSYQAANTEAFF,TGTGCCAGCAGCTACCAGGCAGCCAACACTGAAGCTTTCTTT
TRBV4-2,many,TRBJ1-6,TRBD1,CASSQDRGLGSPLHF,TGTGCCAGCAGCCAGGACAGGGGGCTGGGATCACCCCTCCACTTT
TRBV11-2,many,TRBJ2-7,-,CACSLLGATYEQYF,TGTGCCTGCAGCTTACTGGGGGCCACCTACGAGCAGTACTTC
TRBV11-2,-,TRBJ1-1,TRBD1,CASSARDRVSEAFF,TGTGCCAGCAGCGCACGGGACAGGGTATCTGAAGCTTTCTTT
TRBV3-1,many,TRBJ2-7,-,CASSQDGRPPNEQYF,TGTGCCAGCAGCCAAGATGGCCGGCCCCCGAACGAGCAGTACTTC
TRBV5-1,many,TRBJ2-2,-,CASSLYGRAVTGELFF,TGCGCCAGCAGCTTGTATGGGCGGGCCGTCACCGGGGAGCTGTTTTTT
TRBV27,many,TRBJ1-5,TRBD1,CASSPDRGNSNQPQHF,TGTGCCAGCAGTCCGGACAGGGGCAATAGCAATCAGCCCCAGCATTTT
TRBV2,few,TRBJ2-2,TRBD1,CASRDSTGGPVGELFF,TGTGCCAGCAGGGATTCAACAGGGGGCCCCGTCGGGGAGCTGTTTTTT
TRBV20-1,many,TRBJ2-3,TRBD2,CSAATSGGIDTQYF,TGCAGTGCTGCCACTAGCGGGGGGATAGATACGCAGTATTTT
TRBV7-3,many,TRBJ2-7,-,CASSPGAEDEQYF,TGTGCCAGCAGCCCAGGGGCCGAGGACGAGCAGTACTTC